The TCR beta chain described here comes from a study of molecular identifiers for immune sequencing clone quantification. This clonotype was counted ten times or more. TCRdb recomputed calls from the PCR reads with MiXCR, one row per CDR3 protein. The sample lists about 320,000 distinct CDR3 sequences, about a fifth seen once, with under 0.95% in the top ten. Based on a CD8+CD4-CCR7+CD45RA+ profile, naive CD8 T cells were sorted. The germline V gene has CDR1 MGHRA and CDR2 YSYEKL. The CDR3 spans 14 residues. Between the trimmed V and J ends, which lost 1 base and 10 bases, there was a span of 15 bases.

Sequenced material: naive CD8+ T cells from blood, with Jurkat cell RNA spiked in. Subset noted: FACS-sorted CD8+CD4-CCR7+CD45RA+ naive T cells. This clonotype was sampled from a human donor in good health. Some libraries in this study had Jurkat cell RNA spiked in. V and J are TRBV4-1 and TRBJ2-3; D call uncertain. CDR3 DNA: TGCGCCAGCAGCCAAGGGCGAGGCTTCGAGGCGCAGTATTTT. It specifies CASSQGRGFEAQYF.